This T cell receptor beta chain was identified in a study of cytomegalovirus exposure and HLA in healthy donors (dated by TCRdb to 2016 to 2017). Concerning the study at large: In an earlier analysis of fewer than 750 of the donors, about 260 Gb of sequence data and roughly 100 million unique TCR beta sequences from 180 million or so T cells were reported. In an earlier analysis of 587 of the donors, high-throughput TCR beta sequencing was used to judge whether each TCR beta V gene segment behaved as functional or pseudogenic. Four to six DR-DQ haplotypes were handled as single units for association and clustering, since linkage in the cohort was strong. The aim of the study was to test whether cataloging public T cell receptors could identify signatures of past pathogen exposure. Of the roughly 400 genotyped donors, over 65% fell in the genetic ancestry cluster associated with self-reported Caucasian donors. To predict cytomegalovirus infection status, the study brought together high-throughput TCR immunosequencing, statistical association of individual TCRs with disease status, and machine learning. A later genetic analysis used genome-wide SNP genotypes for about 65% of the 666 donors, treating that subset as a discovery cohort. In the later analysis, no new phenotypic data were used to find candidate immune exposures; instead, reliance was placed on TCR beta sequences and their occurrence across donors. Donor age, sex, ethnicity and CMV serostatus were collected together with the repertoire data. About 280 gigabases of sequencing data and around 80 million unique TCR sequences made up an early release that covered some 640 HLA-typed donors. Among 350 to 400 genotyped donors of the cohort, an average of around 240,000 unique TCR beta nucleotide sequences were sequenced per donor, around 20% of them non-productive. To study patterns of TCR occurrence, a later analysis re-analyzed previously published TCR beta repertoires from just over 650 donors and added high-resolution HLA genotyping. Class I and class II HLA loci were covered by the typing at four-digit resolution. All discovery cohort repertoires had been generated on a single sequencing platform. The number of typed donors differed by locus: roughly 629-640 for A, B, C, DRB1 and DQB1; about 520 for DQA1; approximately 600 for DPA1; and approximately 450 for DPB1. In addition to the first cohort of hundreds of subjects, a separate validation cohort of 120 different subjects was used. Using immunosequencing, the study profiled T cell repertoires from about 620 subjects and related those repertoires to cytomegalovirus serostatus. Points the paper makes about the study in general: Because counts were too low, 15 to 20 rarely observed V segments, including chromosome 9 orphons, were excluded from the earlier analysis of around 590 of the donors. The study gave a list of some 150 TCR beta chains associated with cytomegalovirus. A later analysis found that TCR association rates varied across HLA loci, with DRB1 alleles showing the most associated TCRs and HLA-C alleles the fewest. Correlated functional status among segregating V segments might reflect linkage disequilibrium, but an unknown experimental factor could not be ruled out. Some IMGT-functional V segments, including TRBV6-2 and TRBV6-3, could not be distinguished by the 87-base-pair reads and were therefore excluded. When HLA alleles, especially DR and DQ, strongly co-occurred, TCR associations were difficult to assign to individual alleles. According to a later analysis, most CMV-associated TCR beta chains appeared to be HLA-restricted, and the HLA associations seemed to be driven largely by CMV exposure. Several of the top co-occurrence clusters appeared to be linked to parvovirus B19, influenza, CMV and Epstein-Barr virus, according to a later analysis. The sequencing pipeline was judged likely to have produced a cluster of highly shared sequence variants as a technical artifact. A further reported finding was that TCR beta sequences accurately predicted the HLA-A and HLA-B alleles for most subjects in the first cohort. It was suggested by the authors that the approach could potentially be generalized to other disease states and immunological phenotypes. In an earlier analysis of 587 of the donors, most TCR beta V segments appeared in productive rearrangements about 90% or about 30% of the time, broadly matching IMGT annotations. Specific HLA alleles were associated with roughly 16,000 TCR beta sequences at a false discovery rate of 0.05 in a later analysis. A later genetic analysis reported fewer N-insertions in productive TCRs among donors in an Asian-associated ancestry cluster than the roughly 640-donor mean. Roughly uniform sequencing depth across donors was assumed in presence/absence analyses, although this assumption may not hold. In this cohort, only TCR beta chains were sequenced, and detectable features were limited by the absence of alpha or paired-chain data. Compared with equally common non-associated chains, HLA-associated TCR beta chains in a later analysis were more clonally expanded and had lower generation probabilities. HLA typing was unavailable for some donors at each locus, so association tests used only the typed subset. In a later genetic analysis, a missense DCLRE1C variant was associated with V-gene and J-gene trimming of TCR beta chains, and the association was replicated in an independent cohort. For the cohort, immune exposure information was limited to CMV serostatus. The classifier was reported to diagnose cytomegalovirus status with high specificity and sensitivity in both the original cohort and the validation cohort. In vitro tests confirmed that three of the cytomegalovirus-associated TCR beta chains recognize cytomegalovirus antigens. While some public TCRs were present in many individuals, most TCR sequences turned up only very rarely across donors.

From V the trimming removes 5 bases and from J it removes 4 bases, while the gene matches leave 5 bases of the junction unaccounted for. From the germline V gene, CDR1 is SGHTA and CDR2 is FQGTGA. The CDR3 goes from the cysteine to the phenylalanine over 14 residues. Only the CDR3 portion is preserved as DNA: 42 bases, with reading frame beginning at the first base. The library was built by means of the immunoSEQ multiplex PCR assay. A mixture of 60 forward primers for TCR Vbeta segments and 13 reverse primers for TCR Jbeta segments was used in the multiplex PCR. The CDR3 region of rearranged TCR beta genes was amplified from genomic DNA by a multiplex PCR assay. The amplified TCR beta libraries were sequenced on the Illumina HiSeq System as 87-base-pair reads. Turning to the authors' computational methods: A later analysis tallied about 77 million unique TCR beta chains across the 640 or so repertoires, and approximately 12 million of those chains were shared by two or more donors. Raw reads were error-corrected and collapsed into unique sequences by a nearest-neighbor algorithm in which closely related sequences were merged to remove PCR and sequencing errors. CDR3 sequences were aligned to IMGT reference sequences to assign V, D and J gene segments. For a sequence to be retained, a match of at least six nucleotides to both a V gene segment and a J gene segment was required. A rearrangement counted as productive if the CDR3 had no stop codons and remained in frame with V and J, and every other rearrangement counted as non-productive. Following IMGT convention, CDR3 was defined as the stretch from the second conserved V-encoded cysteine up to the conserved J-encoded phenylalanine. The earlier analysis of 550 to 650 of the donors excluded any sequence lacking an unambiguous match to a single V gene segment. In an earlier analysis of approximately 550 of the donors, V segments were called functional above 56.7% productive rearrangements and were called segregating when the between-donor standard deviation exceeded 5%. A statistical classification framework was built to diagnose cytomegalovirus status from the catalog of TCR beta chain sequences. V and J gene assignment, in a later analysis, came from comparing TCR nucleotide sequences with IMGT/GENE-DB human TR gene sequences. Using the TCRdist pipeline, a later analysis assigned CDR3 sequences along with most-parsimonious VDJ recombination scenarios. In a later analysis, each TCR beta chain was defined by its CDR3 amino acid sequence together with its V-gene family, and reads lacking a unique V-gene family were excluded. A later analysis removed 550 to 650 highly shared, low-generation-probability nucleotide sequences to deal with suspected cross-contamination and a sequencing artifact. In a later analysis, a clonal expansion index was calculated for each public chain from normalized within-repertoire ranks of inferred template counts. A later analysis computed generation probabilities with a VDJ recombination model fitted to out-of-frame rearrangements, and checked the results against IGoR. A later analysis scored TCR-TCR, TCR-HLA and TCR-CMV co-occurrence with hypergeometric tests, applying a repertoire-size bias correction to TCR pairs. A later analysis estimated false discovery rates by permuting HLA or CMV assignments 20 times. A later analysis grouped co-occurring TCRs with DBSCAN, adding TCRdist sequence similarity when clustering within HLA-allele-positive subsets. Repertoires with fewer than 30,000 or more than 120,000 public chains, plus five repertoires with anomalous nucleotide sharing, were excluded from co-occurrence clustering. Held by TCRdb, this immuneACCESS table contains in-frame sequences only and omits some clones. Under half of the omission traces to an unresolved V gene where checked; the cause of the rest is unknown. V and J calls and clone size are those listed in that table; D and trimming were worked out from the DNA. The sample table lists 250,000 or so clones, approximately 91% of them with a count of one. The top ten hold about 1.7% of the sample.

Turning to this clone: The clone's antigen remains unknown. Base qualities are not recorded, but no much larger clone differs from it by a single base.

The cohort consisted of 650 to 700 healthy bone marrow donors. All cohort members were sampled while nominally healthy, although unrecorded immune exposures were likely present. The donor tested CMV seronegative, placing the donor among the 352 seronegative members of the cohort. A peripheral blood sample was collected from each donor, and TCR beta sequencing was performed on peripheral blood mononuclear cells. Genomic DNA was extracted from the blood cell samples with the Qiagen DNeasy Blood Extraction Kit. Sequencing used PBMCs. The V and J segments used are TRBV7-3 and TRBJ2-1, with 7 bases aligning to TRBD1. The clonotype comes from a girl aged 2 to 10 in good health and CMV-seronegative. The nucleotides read TGTGCCAGCAGCCACGGACAGGATTACAATGAGCAGTTCTTC. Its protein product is CASSHGQDYNEQFF.